This record covers a single TCR beta chain. Its cognate antigen is unknown. The sample comes from a study of cytomegalovirus exposure and HLA in healthy donors. Overall study findings and caveats: The study recorded 150 to 200 TCR beta chains that were cytomegalovirus-associated.

Germline CDR1 and CDR2: GTSNPN and SVGIG (reference sequence). J lost 0 bases, V lost 2 bases, and 3 bases had no gene match. The CDR3 sequence is 16 residues long. The protocol was immunoSEQ multiplex PCR, while the TCRdb copy is restricted to in-frame clones and leaves out a portion. This sample carries 55,000 to 75,000 clones, over 85% of them seen once, and the ten largest clones take over 1.2%. The specimen sequenced was PBMCs. This rearrangement joins TRBV30 to TRBJ1-4; TRBD1 matches 10 bases. The clonotype originates from a man aged 18 to 29 in good health and CMV-seropositive. CDR3 DNA sequence: TGTGCCTGGAGTAGGGACAGGGGAGCAACTAATGAAAAACTGTTTTTT. Its protein is CAWSRDRGATNEKLFF.